This T cell receptor beta chain was profiled in a study of blood T cell repertoires in COVID-19. Overall study context: Acute and convalescent COVID-19 samples came from the United States, Italy and Spain. The analysed material was cDNA or gDNA that came from T cells, B-cell-depleted T cells, or PBMCs.

In the original analysis: From reference gene primer amplification, estimates of nucleated cell counts were derived. Generated by immunoSEQ multiplex PCR, the TCRdb table keeps only in-frame clones and is missing some. D and trimming were read from the DNA, whereas the V and J calls and clone size are those reported in that table. Of 90,000 to 95,000 clones in the sample, about 88% were seen once. The CDR3 is made up of 13 amino acids. Germline trimming cut 4 bases from V and 3 bases from J; bases unmatched to any gene: 3. Germline CDR1 reads LGHNA; CDR2 reads YSLEER. Sequenced input: peripheral blood. This sequence originates from a woman of 80 years or more with active COVID-19. The chain uses TRBV4-3 and TRBJ2-7, with 7 nucleotides matching TRBD2. Written as DNA, the CDR3 is TGCGCCAGCAGCCTAAGCGGGAACTACGAGCAGTACTTC. This sequence encodes CASSLSGNYEQYF.